Below are 13 T cell receptor beta chains sequenced from a single sample in a study of T-cell reconstitution after alpha-beta-depleted transplantation in children. Unique molecular identifiers were built into the TCRbeta library. Each CDR3 protein gets one entry after TCRdb re-called the PCR reads with MiXCR. The table records hundreds of thousands of distinct CDR3 sequences, approximately 12% of them present only once. The sample here was PBMCs from the stem cell graft donor, taken from the stem cell graft. Every receptor here comes from a human donor who donated a stem cell graft to a child with combined immunodeficiency.

This rearrangement joins TRBV27 to TRBJ1-2; possible D gene TRBD1, 5 bases. The CDR3 is 15 amino acids. Trimming left V 8 bases short and J 7 bases short, with 23 bases between. CDR1 MNHEY and CDR2 SMNVEV come from the germline V gene (reference sequence). CDR3 protein: CASATLDRGASGYTF. CDR3 nucleotides: TGTGCCAGCGCGACCCTTGACCGGGGCGCAAGTGGCTACACCTTC.

The sample holds a few counts of this clonotype. The chain carries TRBV6-1 and TRBJ2-4, with D possibly matching TRBD2 (6 bases). The CDR3 has 13 amino acids. Between the trimmed V and J ends, which lost 10 bases and 11 bases, there was a span of 21 bases. CDR1 is MNHNS, CDR2 SASEGT, per germline. This chain's CDR3 is CATTPGDKRLQYF. In nucleotides, the CDR3 is TGTGCCACCACCCCGGGAGACAAACGGCTTCAGTACTTC.

This clonotype has more than one count but fewer than ten. The chain couples TRBV5-1 to TRBJ2-3; 12 positions agree with TRBD2. CDR1 SGHRS and CDR2 YFSETQ come from the germline V gene. The V and J ends lost 1 base and 0 bases, in that order; junction bases with no gene match: 9. The CDR3 extends over 19 amino acids. The CDR3 region is CASSLNGLAGRTSTDTQYF. The CDR3 coding sequence is TGCGCCAGCAGCTTGAACGGACTAGCGGGGAGGACTAGCACAGATACGCAGTATTTT.

A few counts support this clonotype. The V gene is TRBV29-1, the J gene TRBJ2-2; 8 nucleotides agree with TRBD2. The CDR3 spans 13 residues. CDR1 is SQVTM and CDR2 is ANQGSEA in the germline V gene. The trim removed 7 bases at V and 9 bases at J, leaving 10 bases unmatched. CDR3: CSALPGGRRELFF. The CDR3 coding sequence is TGCAGCGCCCTTCCGGGAGGGCGTCGGGAGCTGTTTTTT.

This clonotype was seen more than once but under ten times. The rearrangement links TRBV7-9 to TRBJ1-3; D unresolved. CDR1 and CDR2 from the germline V gene are SEHNR and FQNEAQ (reference sequence). The CDR3 totals 15 residues. The ends were cut back, 1 base at V and 0 bases at J, with 7 bases in the middle. In DNA form, the CDR3 reads TGTGCCAGCAGCTTAGGCGGCAGCTCTGGAAACACCATATATTTT. Translating it yields CASSLGGSSGNTIYF.

This clonotype is classed as medium-sized. CDR3 bases: TGTGCCAGCAGTCCCCAGACTAAGGCGCAGTATTTT. Translated: CASSPQTKAQYF. The chain couples TRBV12-3 or TRBV12-4 to TRBJ2-3; D might be TRBD2 (5 bases). The CDR3 has 12 amino acids. V was trimmed by 5 bases and J by 10 bases, leaving 13 bases between them.

The chain carries TRBV12-3 or TRBV12-4 and TRBJ2-5; tentative D call: TRBD1 (6 bases). This CDR3 contains 15 residues. Trimming removed 6 bases from V and 0 bases from J, with 14 bases in between. CDR3: CASRTTDRDQETQYF. CDR3 sequence (DNA): TGTGCCAGCAGGACGACGGACAGAGACCAAGAGACCCAGTACTTC.

This clonotype was picked up many times. V usage is TRBV5-1 and J usage is TRBJ1-1; 8 bases agree with TRBD1. This CDR3 is 15 amino acids long. Germline CDR1 is SGHRS and CDR2 is YFSETQ. After removal of 3 bases from V and 1 base from J, the junction contained 5 bases not matched to a gene. As DNA, the CDR3 is TGCGCCAGCAGCTGGGGGGACAGGACGAACACTGAAGCTTTCTTT. Its translation: CASSWGDRTNTEAFF.

This chain connects TRBV29-1 to TRBJ1-2; TRBD1 matches at 9 bases. Germline loops: CDR1 SQVTM, CDR2 ANQGSEA. The length of the CDR3 is 15 residues. Trimming removed 1 base from V and 4 bases from J; junction bases left unmatched: 7. The CDR3 DNA reads TGCAGCGTTGAAGCTCAAAACAGGGGGCTCTATGGCTACACCTTC. Its protein product is CSVEAQNRGLYGYTF.

The V gene is TRBV12-3 or TRBV12-4, the J gene TRBJ1-1; D is perhaps TRBD1 (5 bases). V lost 4 bases, J lost 0 bases, and 12 bases lay in between. The CDR3 extends over 15 amino acids. DNA for the CDR3: TGTGCCAGCAGTTGGGGGGGGTACCTGAACACTGAAGCTTTCTTT. Its translation is CASSWGGYLNTEAFF.

This clonotype occurred many times. The V gene is TRBV12-3 or TRBV12-4, the J gene TRBJ1-6; 8 positions match TRBD1. The CDR3 sequence is 14 residues long. V was pared by 2 bases and J by 8 bases, with 2 bases of the junction left unmatched. The CDR3 nucleotides are TGTGCCAGCAGTTTACAGGGGGCTGATTCACCCCTCCACTTT. This sequence encodes CASSLQGADSPLHF.

This clonotype was observed many times. The rearrangement joins TRBV5-1 to TRBJ2-7; D is possibly TRBD2 (5 bases). CDR3 length: 13 amino acids. Per germline, CDR1 SGHRS and CDR2 YFSETQ. Trimming pared 0 bases from V and 4 bases from J, leaving 8 bases between. The CDR3 DNA reads TGCGCCAGCAGCTTGGATCCGGGGTACGAGCAGTACTTC. It specifies CASSLDPGYEQYF.

The rearrangement joins TRBV24-1 to TRBJ2-3; TRBD2 matches at 7 bases. CDR3 length equals 15 residues. The germline gives CDR1 KGHDR, CDR2 SFDVKD. Losses at the gene ends were 3 bases for V and 2 bases for J; bases not matched to a gene: 4. In DNA, the CDR3 is TGTGCCACCAGTGATGGGGGGGGTACCACAGATACGCAGTATTTT. Its protein product is CATSDGGGTTDTQYF.